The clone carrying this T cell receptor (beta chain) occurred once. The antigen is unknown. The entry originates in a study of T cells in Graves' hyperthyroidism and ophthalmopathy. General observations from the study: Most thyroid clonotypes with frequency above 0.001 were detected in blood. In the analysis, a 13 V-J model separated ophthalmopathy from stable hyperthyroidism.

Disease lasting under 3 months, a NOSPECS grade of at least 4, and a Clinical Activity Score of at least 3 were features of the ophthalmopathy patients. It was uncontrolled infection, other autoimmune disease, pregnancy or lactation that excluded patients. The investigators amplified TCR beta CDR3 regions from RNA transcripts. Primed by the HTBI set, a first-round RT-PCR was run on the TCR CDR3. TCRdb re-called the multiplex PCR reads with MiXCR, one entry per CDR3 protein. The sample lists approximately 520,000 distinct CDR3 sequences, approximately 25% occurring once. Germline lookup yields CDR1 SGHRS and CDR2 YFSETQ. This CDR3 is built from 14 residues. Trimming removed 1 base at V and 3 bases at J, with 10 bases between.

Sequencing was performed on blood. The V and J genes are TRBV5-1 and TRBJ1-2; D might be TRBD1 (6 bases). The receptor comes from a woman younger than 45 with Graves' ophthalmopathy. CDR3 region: CASSLYHRDYGYTF. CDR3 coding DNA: TGCGCCAGCAGCTTGTACCACAGGGACTATGGCTACACCTTC.